These 12 T cell receptor beta chains were all obtained from the same sample, sequenced in a study of blood T cells in healthy people across ages. Together with a sample-barcoded 5' primer, a J-beta primer mix was included in a second PCR lasting about 6 to 11 cycles. TCRdb reprocessed the 5' RACE reads with MiXCR, giving one entry per CDR3 protein. The sample gives approximately 1.5 million distinct CDR3 sequences, less than 45% of which show up once; 4% is in the top ten. Sequenced sample: blood. The receptor source for this set is a woman between 18 and 29 years old in good health.

This clonotype was seen a few times. The chain recombines TRBV12-3 or TRBV12-4 with TRBJ2-7, with D possibly called TRBD1 or TRBD2 (7 bases each). With 6 bases removed from V and 5 bases from J, the gap between germline ends came to 17 bases. This CDR3 spans 14 amino acids. The CDR3 region has the DNA TGTGCCAGCAGGGAGACAGGGAGGGCGAACGAGCAGTACTTC. Translating gives CASRETGRANEQYF.

In this sample, this clonotype turned up a few times. The V and J genes are TRBV7-8 and TRBJ2-1; D is perhaps TRBD2 (5 bases). CDR3 length equals 15 residues. Trimming stripped 0 bases from V and 10 bases from J, with 16 bases between. The germline gives CDR1 SGHVS, CDR2 FQNEAQ. The CDR3 protein is CASSLAELGPREQFF. The CDR3 coding sequence is TGTGCCAGCAGCTTAGCAGAACTAGGCCCAAGGGAGCAGTTCTTC.

This clonotype was counted ten times or more. This sequence joins TRBV20-1 and TRBJ2-3, with 10 bases matching TRBD1. Trimming took 3 bases from V and 6 from J; bases not matched to a gene: 6. The germline gives CDR1 DFQATT, CDR2 SNEGSKA (reference sequence). This CDR3 is built from 14 residues. This CDR3 reads CSARKTGGYDTQYF. DNA for the CDR3: TGCAGTGCTAGGAAGACAGGGGGCTATGATACGCAGTATTTT.

This clonotype was observed a handful of times. V is TRBV11-2 and J is TRBJ2-1; D is perhaps TRBD2 (6 bases). This CDR3 has 15 amino acids. V was cut by 3 bases and J by 6 bases, with 15 bases left in between. Germline V gene sequence: CDR1 SGHAT, CDR2 FQNNGV. CDR3 protein: CASSFIGGLGNEQFF. CDR3 bases: TGTGCCAGCAGCTTCATTGGAGGGCTGGGCAATGAGCAGTTCTTC.

The chain is built from TRBV30 and TRBJ2-7; D is unresolved. The V gene's germline CDR1 is GTSNPN and CDR2 SVGIG (reference sequence). V lost 2 bases and J lost 2, with 4 bases in between. The CDR3 is 11 residues long. CDR3 amino acids: CAWSTPYEQYF. CDR3 coding DNA: TGTGCCTGGAGTACCCCCTACGAGCAGTACTTC.

This chain connects TRBV25-1 to TRBJ2-1; D possibly uses TRBD1 or TRBD2 (5 bases each). Trimming shortened V by 3 bases and J by 8 bases, and 23 bases separated the two germline ends. CDR1 MGHDK and CDR2 SYGVNS come from the germline V gene. CDR3 length equals 17 residues. Here the CDR3 reads CASSEGTIHYVADEQFF. The CDR3 DNA reads TGTGCCAGCAGTGAGGGGACGATTCATTACGTCGCCGATGAGCAGTTCTTC.

The V call is TRBV18, the J call TRBJ2-4; TRBD2 might be the D (6 bases). The CDR3 loop spans 16 amino acids. Germline V CDR1 and CDR2: KGHSH, LQKENI. The V end lost 0 bases, the J end lost 14 bases, and 23 bases lay between the germline ends. The CDR3 loop reads CASSPPGRGNQRFKYF. The CDR3 DNA sequence: TGTGCCAGCTCACCACCGGGACGGGGGAATCAAAGGTTCAAGTACTTC.

This sequence joins TRBV12-3 or TRBV12-4 and TRBJ1-5; tentative D call: TRBD1 (5 bases). The germline V and J ends were trimmed by 2 bases and 2 bases, with 13 bases remaining between them. This CDR3 region has 16 residues. The CDR3 DNA follows: TGTGCCAGCAGTTTACTCTCCAGGGTTGGCAATCAGCCCCAGCATTTT. Translation: CASSLLSRVGNQPQHF.

This clonotype has more than one count but fewer than ten. V gene TRBV6-5 combines with J gene TRBJ1-2; D is perhaps TRBD1 (5 bases). Germline CDR1 reads MNHEY; CDR2 reads SVGAGI. Trimming left V 6 bases short and J 8 bases short, with 16 bases between. The CDR3 is 13 residues long. The CDR3 region has the DNA TGTGCCAGCAGCAGTACAGGAAGCGGAGGCTACACCTTC. This gives the protein CASSSTGSGGYTF.

The V and J genes are TRBV19 and TRBJ2-7, with 8 positions matching TRBD1. The CDR3 has 15 amino acids. V shed 5 bases, J shed 5 bases, and the junction held 11 bases outside the gene matches. CDR1 is LNHDA and CDR2 is SQIVND in the germline V gene (reference sequence). The DNA of the CDR3 is TGTGCCAGTAGTTACGGACAGGGACTTCCTAACGAGCAGTACTTC. As protein: CASSYGQGLPNEQYF.

The V call is TRBV21-1, the J call TRBJ2-7; the table assigns TRBD1, which was not confirmed against the DNA. TRBV21-1 is described as a pseudogene. The CDR3 loop spans 17 amino acids. CDR3 DNA: TGTGCCAGCAGCAAAGCGAGTGGACAGGCTAGTCCCTACGAGCAGTACTTC. This translates into CASSKASGQASPYEQYF.

The V and J genes are TRBV6-5 and TRBJ1-1, with a tentative D call TRBD1 (5 bases). CDR3 length: 12 residues. Germline lookup yields CDR1 MNHEY and CDR2 SVGAGI. V lost 5 bases and J lost 11, with 15 bases in between. The CDR3, as DNA: TGTGCCAGCAGTGACCGGGACGGAGAGGCTTTCTTT. It yields the protein CASSDRDGEAFF.